This T cell receptor beta chain was sequenced for a study of Graves' ophthalmopathy and Graves' hyperthyroidism. Amplification of the TCR beta CDR3 regions used RNA transcripts (as template). Following a first-round RT-PCR that used HTBI primers, a second-round multiplex PCR was carried out. TCRdb reanalysed the multiplex PCR reads using MiXCR and keeps one entry per CDR3 protein. The data show approximately 380,000 distinct CDR3 sequences, around a fifth seen once. This clonotype showed up many times. Among the hyperthyroidism patients, all were newly diagnosed, aged 18 to 65, with under 2 months' duration. In this cohort, patients with other autoimmune diseases, uncontrolled infections, pregnancy or lactation were excluded. V trimming: 4 bases; J trimming: 0 bases; junction bases outside the gene matches: 13. Germline V gene lookup returns CDR1 LGHNA and CDR2 YNFKEQ. The CDR3 has 19 residues.

The chain uses TRBV4-2 and TRBJ1-3; the match to TRBD1 covers 9 bases. The sample comprised peripheral blood. This receptor was obtained from a woman aged 18-29 years with stable Graves' hyperthyroidism. The CDR3 nucleotides are TGTGCCAGCAGCCGCCTTGGCCTGGGACAGGGCTACTCTGGAAACACCATATATTTT. As protein: CASSRLGLGQGYSGNTIYF.